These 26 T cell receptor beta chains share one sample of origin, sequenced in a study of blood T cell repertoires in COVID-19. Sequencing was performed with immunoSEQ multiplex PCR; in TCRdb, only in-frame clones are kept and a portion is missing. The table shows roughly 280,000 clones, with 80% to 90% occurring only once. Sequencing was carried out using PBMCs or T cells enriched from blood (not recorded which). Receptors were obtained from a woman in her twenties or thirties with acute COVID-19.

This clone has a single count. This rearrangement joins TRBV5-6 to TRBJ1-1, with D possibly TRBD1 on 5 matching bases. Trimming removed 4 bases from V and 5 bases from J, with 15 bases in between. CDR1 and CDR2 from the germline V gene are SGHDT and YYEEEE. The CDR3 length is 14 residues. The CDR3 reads CASSRGQGGTEAFF. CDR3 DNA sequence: TGTGCCAGCAGCCGCGGTCAGGGTGGGACTGAAGCTTTCTTT.

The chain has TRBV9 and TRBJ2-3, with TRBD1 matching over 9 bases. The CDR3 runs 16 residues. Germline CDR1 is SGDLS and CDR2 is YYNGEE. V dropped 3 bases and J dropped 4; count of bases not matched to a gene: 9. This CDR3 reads CASSATGTGYSDTQYF. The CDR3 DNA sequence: TGTGCCAGCAGCGCTACCGGGACAGGGTATTCAGATACGCAGTATTTT.

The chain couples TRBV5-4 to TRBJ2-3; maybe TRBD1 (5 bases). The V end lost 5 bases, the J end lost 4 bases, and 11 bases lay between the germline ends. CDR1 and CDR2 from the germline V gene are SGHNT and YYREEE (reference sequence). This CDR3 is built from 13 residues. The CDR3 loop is CASSGAFADTQYF. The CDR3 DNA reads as TGTGCCAGCAGTGGGGCGTTCGCAGATACGCAGTATTTT.

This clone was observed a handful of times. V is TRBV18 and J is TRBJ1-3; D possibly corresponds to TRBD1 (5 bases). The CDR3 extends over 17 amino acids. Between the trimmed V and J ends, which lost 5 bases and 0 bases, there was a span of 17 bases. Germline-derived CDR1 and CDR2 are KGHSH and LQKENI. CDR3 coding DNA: TGTGCCAGCTCAGCTCGTACGGGACTGGTCTCTGGAAACACCATATATTTT. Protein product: CASSARTGLVSGNTIYF.

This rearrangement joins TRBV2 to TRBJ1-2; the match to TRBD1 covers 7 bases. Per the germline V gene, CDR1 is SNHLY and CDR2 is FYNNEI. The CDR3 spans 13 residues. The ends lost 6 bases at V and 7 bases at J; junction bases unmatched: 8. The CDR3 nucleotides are TGTGCCAGCAGCCCCGGACAGGAGGGTGGCTACACCTTC. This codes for CASSPGQEGGYTF.

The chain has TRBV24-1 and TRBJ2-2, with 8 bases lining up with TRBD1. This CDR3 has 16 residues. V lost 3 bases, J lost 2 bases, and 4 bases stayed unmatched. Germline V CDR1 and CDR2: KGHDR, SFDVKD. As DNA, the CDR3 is TGTGCCACCAGTGATACGACAGGGGTCAACACCGGGGAGCTGTTTTTT. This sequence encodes CATSDTTGVNTGELFF.

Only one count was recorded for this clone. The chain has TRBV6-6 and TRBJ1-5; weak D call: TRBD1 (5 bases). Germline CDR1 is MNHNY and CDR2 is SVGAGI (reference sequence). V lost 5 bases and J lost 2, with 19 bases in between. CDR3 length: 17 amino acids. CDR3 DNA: TGTGCCAGCAGTCGGGTGTGGGGGGTTGGGGGCAATCAGCCCCAGCATTTT. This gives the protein CASSRVWGVGGNQPQHF.

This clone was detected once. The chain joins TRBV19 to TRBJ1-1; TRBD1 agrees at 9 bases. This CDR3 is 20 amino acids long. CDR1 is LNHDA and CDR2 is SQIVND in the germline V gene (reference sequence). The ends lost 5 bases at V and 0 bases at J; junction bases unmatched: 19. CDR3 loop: CASSHRDRARIEFMNTEAFF. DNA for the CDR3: TGTGCCAGTAGTCACCGGGACAGGGCCCGGATCGAATTCATGAACACTGAAGCTTTCTTT.

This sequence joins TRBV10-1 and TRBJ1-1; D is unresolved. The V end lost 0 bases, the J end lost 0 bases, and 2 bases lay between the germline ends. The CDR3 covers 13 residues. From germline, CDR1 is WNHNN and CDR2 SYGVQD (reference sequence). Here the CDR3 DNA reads TGCGCCAGCAGTGAGTCCGTGAACACTGAAGCTTTCTTT. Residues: CASSESVNTEAFF.

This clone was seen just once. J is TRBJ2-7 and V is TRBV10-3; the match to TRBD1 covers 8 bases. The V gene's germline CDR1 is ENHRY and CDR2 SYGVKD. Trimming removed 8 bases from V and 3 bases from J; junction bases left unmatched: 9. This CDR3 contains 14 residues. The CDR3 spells CAIGRTGSNYEQYF. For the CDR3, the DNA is TGTGCCATCGGAAGGACAGGGAGCAACTACGAGCAGTACTTC.

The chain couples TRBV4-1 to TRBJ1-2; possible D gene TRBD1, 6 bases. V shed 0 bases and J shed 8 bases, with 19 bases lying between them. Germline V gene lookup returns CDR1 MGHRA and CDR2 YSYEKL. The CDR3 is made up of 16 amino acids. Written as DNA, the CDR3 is TGCGCCAGCAGCCAAGAACTCGGGACGCTCCAGGGGGGCTACACCTTC. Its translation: CASSQELGTLQGGYTF.

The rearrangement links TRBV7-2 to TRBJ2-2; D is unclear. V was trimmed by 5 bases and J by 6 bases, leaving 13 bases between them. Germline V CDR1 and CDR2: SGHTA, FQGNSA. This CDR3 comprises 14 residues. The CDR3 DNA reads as TGTGCCAGCAGCCTACTCGGTGGAGCCGGGGAGCTGTTTTTT. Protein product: CASSLLGGAGELFF.

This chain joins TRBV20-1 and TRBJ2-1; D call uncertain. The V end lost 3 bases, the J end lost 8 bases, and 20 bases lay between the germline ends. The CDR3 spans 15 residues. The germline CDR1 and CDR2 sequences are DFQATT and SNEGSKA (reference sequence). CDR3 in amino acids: CSASDAIDFGDEQFF. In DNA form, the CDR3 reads TGCAGTGCTAGTGATGCCATTGACTTCGGTGATGAGCAGTTCTTC.

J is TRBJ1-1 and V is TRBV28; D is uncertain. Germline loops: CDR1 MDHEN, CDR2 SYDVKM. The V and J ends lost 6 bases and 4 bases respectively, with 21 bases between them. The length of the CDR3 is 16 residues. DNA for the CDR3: TGTGCCAGCAGCTCTGCGATTGGGAGAAATGGCACTGAAGCTTTCTTT. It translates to CASSSAIGRNGTEAFF. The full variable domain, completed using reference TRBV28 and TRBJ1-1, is DVKVTQSSRYLVKRTGEKVFLECVQDMDHENMFWYRQDPGLGLRLIYFSYDVKMKEKGDIPEGYSVSREKKERFSLILESASTNQTSMYLCASSSAIGRNGTEAFFGQGTRLTVV.

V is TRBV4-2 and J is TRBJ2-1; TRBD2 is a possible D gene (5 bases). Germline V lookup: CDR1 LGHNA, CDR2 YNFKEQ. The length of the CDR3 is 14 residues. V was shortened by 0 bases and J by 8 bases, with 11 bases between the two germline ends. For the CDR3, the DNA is TGTGCCAGCAGCCAAGAGAAACTAGATCATGAGCAGTTCTTC. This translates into CASSQEKLDHEQFF.

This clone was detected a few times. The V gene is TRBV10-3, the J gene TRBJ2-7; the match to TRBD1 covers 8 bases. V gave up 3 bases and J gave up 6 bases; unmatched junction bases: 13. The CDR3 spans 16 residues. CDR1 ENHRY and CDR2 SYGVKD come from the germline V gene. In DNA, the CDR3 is TGTGCCATCAGTGATGGGCAGGGGGCACCACGAGGCGAGCAGTACTTC. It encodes CAISDGQGAPRGEQYF.

The CDR3 region has the DNA TGTGCCAGCAGCCTGGCGGATTTCTCCTACAATGAGCAGTTCTTC. Translated, it gives CASSLADFSYNEQFF. The chain is built from TRBV27 and TRBJ2-1, with D hard to call. The V gene's germline CDR1 is MNHEY and CDR2 SMNVEV (reference sequence). The CDR3 extends over 15 amino acids. The V and J ends lost 6 bases and 0 bases respectively, with 12 bases between them.

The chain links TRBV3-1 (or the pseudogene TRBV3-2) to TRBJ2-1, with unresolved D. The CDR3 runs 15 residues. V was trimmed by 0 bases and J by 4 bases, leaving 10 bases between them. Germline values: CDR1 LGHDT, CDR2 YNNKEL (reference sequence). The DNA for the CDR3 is TGTGCCAGCAGCCAAGACCACAGCCAGTACAATGAGCAGTTCTTC. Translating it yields CASSQDHSQYNEQFF.

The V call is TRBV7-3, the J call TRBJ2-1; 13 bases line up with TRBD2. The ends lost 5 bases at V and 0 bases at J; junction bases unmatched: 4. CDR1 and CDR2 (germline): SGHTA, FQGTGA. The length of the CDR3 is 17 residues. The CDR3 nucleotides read TGTGCCAGCAGCCCGGGACTAGCGGGGCTCTCCTACAATGAGCAGTTCTTC. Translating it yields CASSPGLAGLSYNEQFF.

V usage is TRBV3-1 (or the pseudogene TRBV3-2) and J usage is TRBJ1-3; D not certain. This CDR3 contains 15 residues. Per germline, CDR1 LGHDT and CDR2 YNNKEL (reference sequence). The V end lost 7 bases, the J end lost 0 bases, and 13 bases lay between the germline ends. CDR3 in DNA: TGTGCCAGCACCCTGACATACAGCTCTGGAAACACCATATATTTT. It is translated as CASTLTYSSGNTIYF.

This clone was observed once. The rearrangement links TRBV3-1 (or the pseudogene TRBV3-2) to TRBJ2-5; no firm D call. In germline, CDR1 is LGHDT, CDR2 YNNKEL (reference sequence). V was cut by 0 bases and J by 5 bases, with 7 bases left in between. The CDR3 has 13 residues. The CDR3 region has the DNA TGTGCCAGCAGCCAAGATGGTGAGGAGACCCAGTACTTC. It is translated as CASSQDGEETQYF.

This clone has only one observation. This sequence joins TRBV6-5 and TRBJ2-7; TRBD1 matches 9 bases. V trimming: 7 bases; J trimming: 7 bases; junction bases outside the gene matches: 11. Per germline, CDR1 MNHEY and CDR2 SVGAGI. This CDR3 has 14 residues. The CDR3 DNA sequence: TGTGCCAGCACCAGTCACAGGGGGCTAAGGGAGCAGTACTTC. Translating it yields CASTSHRGLREQYF.

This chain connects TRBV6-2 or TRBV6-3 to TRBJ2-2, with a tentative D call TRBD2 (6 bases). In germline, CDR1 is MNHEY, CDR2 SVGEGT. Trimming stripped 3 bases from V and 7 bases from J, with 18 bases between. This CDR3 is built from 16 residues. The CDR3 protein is CASSYGASAGFGELFF. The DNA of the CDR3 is TGTGCCAGCAGTTATGGCGCTTCGGCGGGATTCGGGGAGCTGTTTTTT.

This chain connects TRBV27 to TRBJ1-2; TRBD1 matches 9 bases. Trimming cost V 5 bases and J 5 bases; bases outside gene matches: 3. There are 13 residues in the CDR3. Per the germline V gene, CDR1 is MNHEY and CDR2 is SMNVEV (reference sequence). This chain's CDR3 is CASSPGTGYGYTF. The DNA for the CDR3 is TGTGCCAGCAGTCCAGGGACAGGGTATGGCTACACCTTC.

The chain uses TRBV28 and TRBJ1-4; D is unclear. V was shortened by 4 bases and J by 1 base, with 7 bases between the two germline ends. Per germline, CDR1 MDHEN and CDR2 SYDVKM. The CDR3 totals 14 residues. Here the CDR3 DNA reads TGTGCCAGCAGTTCGCTCAGAACTAATGAAAAACTGTTTTTT. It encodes CASSSLRTNEKLFF.

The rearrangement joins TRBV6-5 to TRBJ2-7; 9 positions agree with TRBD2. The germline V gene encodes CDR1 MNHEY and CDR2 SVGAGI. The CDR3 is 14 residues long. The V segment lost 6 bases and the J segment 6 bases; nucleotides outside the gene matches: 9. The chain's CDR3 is CASRLLAGKPEQYF. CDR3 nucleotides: TGTGCCAGCAGACTACTAGCGGGTAAACCCGAGCAGTACTTC.